The following is a TCR beta chain sequence with its context. TCRbeta library construction was performed incorporating unique molecular identifiers. TCRdb passed the PCR reads through MiXCR, listing each CDR3 protein once. This table has approximately 420,000 distinct CDR3 sequences, under 13% appearing once. The trim removed 5 bases at V and 7 bases at J, leaving 17 bases unmatched. The CDR3 covers 17 residues. The germline V gene encodes CDR1 SGHVS and CDR2 FNYEAQ. These data come from a study of T-cell reconstitution after alpha-beta-depleted transplantation in children. The TCR was taken from a human donor who donated a stem cell graft to a child with acute myeloid leukemia. Sequencing was performed on PBMCs from the stem cell graft donor, taken from the stem cell graft. V usage is TRBV7-6 and J usage is TRBJ2-7, with TRBD2 matching over 10 bases. The CDR3 loop reads CASSPLGRLAGVDEQYF. The CDR3 bases are TGTGCCAGCAGCCCCCTCGGGCGGCTAGCGGGAGTTGATGAGCAGTACTTC.